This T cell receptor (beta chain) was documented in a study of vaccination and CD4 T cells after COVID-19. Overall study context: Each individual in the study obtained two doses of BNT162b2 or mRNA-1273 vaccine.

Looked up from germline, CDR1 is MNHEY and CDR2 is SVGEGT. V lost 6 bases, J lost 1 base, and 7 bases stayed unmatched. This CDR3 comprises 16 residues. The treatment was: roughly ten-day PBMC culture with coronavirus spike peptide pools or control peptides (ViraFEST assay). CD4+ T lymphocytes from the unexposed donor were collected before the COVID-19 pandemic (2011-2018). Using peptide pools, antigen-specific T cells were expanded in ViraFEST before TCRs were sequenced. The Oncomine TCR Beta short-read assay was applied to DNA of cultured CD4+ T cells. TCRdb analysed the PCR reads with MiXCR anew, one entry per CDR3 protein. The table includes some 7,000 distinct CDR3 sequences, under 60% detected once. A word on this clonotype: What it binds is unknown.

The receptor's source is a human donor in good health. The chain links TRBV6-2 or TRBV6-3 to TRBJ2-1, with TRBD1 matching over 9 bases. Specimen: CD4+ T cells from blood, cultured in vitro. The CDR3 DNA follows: TGTGCCAGCAGCTTGACAGGGGGTCGGTCCTACAATGAGCAGTTCTTC. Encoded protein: CASSLTGGRSYNEQFF.